Below, 26 T cell receptor beta chains from the same sample are listed, as sequenced in a study of blood T cell repertoires in COVID-19. Here immunoSEQ multiplex PCR was the method, and the copy in TCRdb shows in-frame clones only, minus some. The sample consists of over 100,000 clones, approximately 82% of them appearing once. The specimen was peripheral blood. The source is a woman of 80 years or more with active or convalescent COVID-19.

The chain uses TRBV3-1 (or the pseudogene TRBV3-2) and TRBJ2-7; 15 bases align to TRBD2. This CDR3 has 19 residues. J gave up 3 bases and V 1 base, and 10 bases lay outside the gene matches. Germline lookup yields CDR1 LGHDT and CDR2 YNNKEL (reference sequence). CDR3 DNA sequence: TGTGCCAGCAGCCAAGGAGCCGGGACTAGCGGGAGGCCGCGCTACGAGCAGTACTTC. Translating gives CASSQGAGTSGRPRYEQYF.

The gene calls are TRBV19 and TRBJ1-5; a possible D gene is TRBD1 (6 bases). The CDR3 runs to 15 residues. V lost 4 bases to trimming and J lost 7 bases, with 17 bases between them. Germline assignment: CDR1 LNHDA and CDR2 SQIVND (reference sequence). The CDR3 loop reads CASSSGGVGEQPQHF. CDR3 sequence (DNA): TGTGCCAGTAGTAGCGGGGGCGTCGGAGAACAGCCCCAGCATTTT.

The V gene is TRBV19, the J gene TRBJ1-2, with 7 bases fitting TRBD1. Germline V gene lookup returns CDR1 LNHDA and CDR2 SQIVND (reference sequence). With V trimmed by 5 bases and J by 8 bases, 11 bases remained unmatched. This CDR3 spans 14 amino acids. The CDR3 region has the DNA TGTGCCAGTAGTTCCAGGACAATAGGGGGCGGCTACACCTTC. Translation: CASSSRTIGGGYTF.

V gene TRBV7-8 combines with J gene TRBJ1-5; D unclear. The CDR3 covers 13 residues. Germline CDR1 SGHVS, CDR2 FQNEAQ. V dropped 6 bases and J dropped 2 bases, with 8 bases sitting between them. In DNA, the CDR3 is TGTGCCAGCAGTGGAGTTGGCAATCAGCCCCAGCATTTT. Its translation: CASSGVGNQPQHF.

The genes are TRBV27 and TRBJ2-3; TRBD2 is a possible D gene (5 bases). The CDR3 sequence is 13 residues long. V was clipped by 6 bases and J by 1 base, with 8 bases between them. In germline, CDR1 is MNHEY, CDR2 SMNVEV (reference sequence). The CDR3 here is CASRPGGTDTQYF. DNA of the CDR3: TGTGCCAGCAGACCCGGGGGCACAGATACGCAGTATTTT.

V gene TRBV5-1 combines with J gene TRBJ2-1, with D possibly being TRBD1 (6 bases). The CDR3 is 15 amino acids. Between the trimmed V and J ends, which lost 5 bases and 0 bases, there was a span of 12 bases. CDR1 is SGHRS, CDR2 YFSETQ, per germline. DNA of the CDR3: TGCGCCAGCAGTACTCAGGGGAGCTCCTACAATGAGCAGTTCTTC. This translates into CASSTQGSSYNEQFF.

The rearrangement links TRBV10-3 to TRBJ1-5; 7 bases agree with TRBD1. After removal of 2 bases from V and 2 bases from J, the junction contained 3 bases not matched to a gene. Germline-derived CDR1 and CDR2 are ENHRY and SYGVKD. The CDR3 spans 15 residues. The CDR3 is CAISEDRARNQPQHF. The CDR3 bases are TGTGCCATCAGTGAGGACAGGGCCCGCAATCAGCCCCAGCATTTT.

The chain combines TRBV9 with TRBJ2-2; TRBD2 is a possible D gene (6 bases). Trimming cost V 8 bases and J 0 bases, with 14 bases left between them. Germline CDR1 and CDR2: SGDLS and YYNGEE. This CDR3 comprises 15 residues. The CDR3 DNA reads TGTGCCAGTACGTGGGGGGAGACGAACACCGGGGAGCTGTTTTTT. It is translated as CASTWGETNTGELFF.

The chain couples TRBV4-2 to TRBJ1-5, with unresolved D. The CDR3 is 14 residues long. Per the germline V gene, CDR1 is LGHNA and CDR2 is YNFKEQ. Deletions cut 0 bases from V and 8 bases from J, with 11 bases between. The CDR3 here is CASSQDRLGEPQHF. The CDR3 DNA is TGTGCCAGCAGCCAAGATAGGCTCGGAGAGCCCCAGCATTTT.

The rearrangement uses TRBV28 and TRBJ2-3, with D unclear. V was shortened by 8 bases and J by 2 bases, with 8 bases between the two germline ends. There are 12 residues in the CDR3. Per germline, CDR1 MDHEN and CDR2 SYDVKM. The CDR3 region has the DNA TGTGCCAGCGCTGACTCCACAGATACGCAGTATTTT. Translation gives CASADSTDTQYF.

The V gene is TRBV21-1, the J gene TRBJ2-7; TRBD2, the table's D call, lacks a check against the DNA. TRBV21-1 is designated a pseudogene. The CDR3 sequence is 11 residues long. The CDR3 DNA sequence: TGTGCCAGCAGCAAAGCTAGCGAGCAGTACTTC. It codes for CASSKASEQYF.

This chain uses TRBV5-6 with TRBJ2-7; D remains unclear. The CDR3 runs to 14 residues. The germline CDR1 and CDR2 sequences are SGHDT and YYEEEE. V dropped 1 base and J dropped 2 bases, with 10 bases sitting between them. This CDR3 reads CASSLQVGTYEQYF. The CDR3 DNA reads as TGTGCCAGCAGCTTGCAGGTAGGAACCTACGAGCAGTACTTC.

The chain combines TRBV15 with TRBJ2-1; 11 bases are a match to TRBD2. With V trimmed by 8 bases and J by 7 bases, 7 bases remained unmatched. CDR1 LNHNV and CDR2 YYDKDF come from the germline V gene (reference sequence). The CDR3 is 14 residues long. The CDR3 DNA sequence: TGTGCCACCCGAACCGCTAGCGGGAGGAATGAGCAGTTCTTC. Its protein is CATRTASGRNEQFF.

The chain joins TRBV3-1 (or the pseudogene TRBV3-2) to TRBJ1-5, with D possibly being TRBD1 (6 bases). Germline V gene lookup returns CDR1 LGHDT and CDR2 YNNKEL (reference sequence). This CDR3 region has 15 residues. V lost 5 bases, J lost 6 bases, and 17 bases lay in between. In DNA form, the CDR3 reads TGTGCCAGCAGCGGAGGGGGGGTACGGGGTCAGCCCCAGCATTTT. It is translated as CASSGGGVRGQPQHF.

V gene TRBV19 combines with J gene TRBJ2-6, with 8 bases identical to TRBD1. The CDR3 totals 17 residues. The germline gives CDR1 LNHDA, CDR2 SQIVND (reference sequence). V lost 4 bases, J lost 0 bases, and 5 bases stayed unmatched. CDR3 sequence: CASSRPTGDSGANVLTF. The CDR3, as DNA: TGTGCCAGTAGTAGGCCGACAGGGGACTCTGGGGCCAACGTCCTGACTTTC.

This rearrangement joins TRBV6-1 to TRBJ1-1; no firm D call. The germline V gene has CDR1 MNHNS and CDR2 SASEGT. There are 15 residues in the CDR3. V gave up 2 bases and J gave up 3 bases, with 13 bases separating them. DNA of the CDR3: TGTGCCAGCAGTGAATTTAAGGGCGGGCACACTGAAGCTTTCTTT. Amino acid sequence: CASSEFKGGHTEAFF.

The chain couples TRBV7-9 to TRBJ1-1, with TRBD1 matching over 8 bases. V gave up 5 bases and J gave up 0 bases; unmatched junction bases: 5. This CDR3 is built from 15 residues. Germline V CDR1 and CDR2: SEHNR, FQNEAQ (reference sequence). The CDR3 DNA is TGTGCCAGCAGCGCGGACAGGGTCATGAACACTGAAGCTTTCTTT. It is translated as CASSADRVMNTEAFF.

In nucleotides, the CDR3 is TGTGCCAGCCGGGTCGGGACAGTCAATAGTCTGTACTTC. It yields the protein CASRVGTVNSLYF. The chain is built from TRBV28 and TRBJ2-7; TRBD1 agrees at 7 bases. The CDR3 totals 13 residues. CDR1 is MDHEN, CDR2 SYDVKM, per germline. With V trimmed by 8 bases and J by 12 bases, 16 bases remained unmatched. Complete variable domain (other parts from reference TRBV28 and TRBJ2-7): DVKVTQSSRYLVKRTGEKVFLECVQDMDHENMFWYRQDPGLGLRLIYFSYDVKMKEKGDIPEGYSVSREKKERFSLILESASTNQTSMYLCASRVGTVNSLYFGPGTRLTVT.

J is TRBJ2-3 and V is TRBV5-4, with D tentatively TRBD2 (5 bases). In germline, CDR1 is SGHNT, CDR2 YYREEE (reference sequence). V lost 4 bases, J lost 1 base, and 22 bases lay in between. The CDR3 spans 18 residues. The CDR3 DNA reads TGTGCCAGCAGCCCCCCTAGCATTAAGACTATCGGCACAGATACGCAGTATTTT. Protein sequence: CASSPPSIKTIGTDTQYF.

J is TRBJ2-5 and V is TRBV15; 7 positions match TRBD2. Germline loops: CDR1 LNHNV, CDR2 YYDKDF (reference sequence). Trimming cost V 1 base and J 3 bases; bases outside gene matches: 8. This CDR3 spans 16 amino acids. The chain's CDR3 is CATSRGASGAKETQYF. The CDR3 DNA reads as TGTGCCACCAGCAGAGGGGCTAGCGGAGCTAAAGAGACCCAGTACTTC.

This chain uses TRBV7-9 with TRBJ1-5; unclear D gene. From germline, CDR1 is SEHNR and CDR2 FQNEAQ (reference sequence). V lost 3 bases and J 0 bases, leaving 6 bases between the germline ends. CDR3 length equals 14 residues. The CDR3 region is CASSFYPSNQPQHF. CDR3 nucleotide sequence: TGTGCCAGCAGCTTCTACCCTAGCAATCAGCCCCAGCATTTT.

V is TRBV6-5 and J is TRBJ2-1; 11 nucleotides match TRBD2. Trimming at V came to 6 bases and at J to 7 bases, leaving 8 bases not matched to a gene. The CDR3 totals 15 residues. CDR1 and CDR2 (germline): MNHEY, SVGAGI. The CDR3 is CASSQLAGVGNEQFF. For the CDR3, the DNA is TGTGCCAGCAGCCAACTAGCGGGAGTGGGGAATGAGCAGTTCTTC.

V gene TRBV28 combines with J gene TRBJ2-2; TRBD1 matches 7 bases. Germline V gives CDR1 MDHEN, CDR2 SYDVKM. V was pared by 8 bases and J by 5 bases, with 8 bases of the junction left unmatched. This CDR3 spans 14 amino acids. This CDR3 is CASLRQGLTGELFF. The CDR3 DNA reads TGTGCCAGCCTCCGACAGGGTTTAACCGGGGAGCTGTTTTTT.

The V call is TRBV9, the J call TRBJ1-4; possible D gene TRBD1, 6 bases. CDR1 is SGDLS and CDR2 is YYNGEE in the germline V gene. Trimming pared 0 bases from V and 5 bases from J, leaving 14 bases between. CDR3 size: 16 residues. This chain's CDR3 is CASSVAPGTKNEKLFF. CDR3 DNA sequence: TGTGCCAGCAGCGTAGCCCCCGGGACAAAAAATGAAAAACTGTTTTTT.

In this sample, this clone turned up a few times. J is TRBJ2-2 and V is TRBV5-1; 7 bases are a match to TRBD2. Germline assignment: CDR1 SGHRS and CDR2 YFSETQ. V was pared by 7 bases and J by 1 base, with 13 bases of the junction left unmatched. The length of the CDR3 is 17 residues. The CDR3 DNA is TGCGCCAGCTTCGGAAGGGCGGGAGAAGGGAACACCGGGGAGCTGTTTTTT. This translates into CASFGRAGEGNTGELFF.

This chain uses TRBV4-2 with TRBJ2-3, with a possible D match to TRBD1 (6 bases). The CDR3 is 12 residues long. V was shortened by 4 bases and J by 5 bases, with 7 bases between the two germline ends. From germline, CDR1 is LGHNA and CDR2 YNFKEQ. CDR3 residues: CASSRGGDTQYF. DNA of the CDR3: TGTGCCAGCAGCCGAGGGGGAGATACGCAGTATTTT.